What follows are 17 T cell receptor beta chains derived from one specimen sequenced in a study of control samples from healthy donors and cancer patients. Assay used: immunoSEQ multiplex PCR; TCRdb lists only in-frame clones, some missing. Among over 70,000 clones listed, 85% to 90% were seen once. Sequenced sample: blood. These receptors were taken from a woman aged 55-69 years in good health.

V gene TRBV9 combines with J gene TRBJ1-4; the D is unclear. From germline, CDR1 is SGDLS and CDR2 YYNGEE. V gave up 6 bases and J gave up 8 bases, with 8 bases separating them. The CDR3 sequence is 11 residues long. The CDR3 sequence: CASNAGEKLFF. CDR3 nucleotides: TGTGCCAGCAACGCTGGCGAAAAACTGTTTTTT.

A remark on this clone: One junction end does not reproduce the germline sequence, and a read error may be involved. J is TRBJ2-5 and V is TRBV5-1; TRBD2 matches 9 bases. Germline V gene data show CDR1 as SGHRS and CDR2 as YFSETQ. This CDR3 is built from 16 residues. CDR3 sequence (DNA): TGCGCCCGCAGCTTGAACCGGGGCGCGGGGGGGGAGACCCAGTACTTC. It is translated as CARSLNRGAGGETQYF.

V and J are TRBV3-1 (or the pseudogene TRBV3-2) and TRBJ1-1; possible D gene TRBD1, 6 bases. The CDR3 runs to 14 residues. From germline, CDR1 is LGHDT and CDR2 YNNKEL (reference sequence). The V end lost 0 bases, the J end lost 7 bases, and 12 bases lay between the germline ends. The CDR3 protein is CASSQDGGAIEAFF. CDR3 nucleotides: TGTGCCAGCAGCCAAGACGGGGGGGCGATTGAAGCTTTCTTT.

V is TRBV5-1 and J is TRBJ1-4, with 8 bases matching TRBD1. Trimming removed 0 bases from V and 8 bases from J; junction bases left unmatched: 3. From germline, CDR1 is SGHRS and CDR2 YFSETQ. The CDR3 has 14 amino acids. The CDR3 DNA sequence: TGCGCCAGCAGCTTGGGCAGGGGGCAAGAAAAACTGTTTTTT. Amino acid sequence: CASSLGRGQEKLFF.

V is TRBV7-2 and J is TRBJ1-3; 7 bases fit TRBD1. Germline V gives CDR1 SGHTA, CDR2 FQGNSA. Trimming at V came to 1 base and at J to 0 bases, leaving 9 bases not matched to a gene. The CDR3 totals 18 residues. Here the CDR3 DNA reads TGTGCCAGCAGCTTAGTAGGGGGACAGATATACTCTGGAAACACCATATATTTT. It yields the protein CASSLVGGQIYSGNTIYF.

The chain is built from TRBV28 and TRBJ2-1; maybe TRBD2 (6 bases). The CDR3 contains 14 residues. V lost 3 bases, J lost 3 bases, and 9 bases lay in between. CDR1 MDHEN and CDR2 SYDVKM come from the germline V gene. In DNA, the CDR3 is TGTGCCAGCAGTTTGGGCGGGATCTACAATGAGCAGTTCTTC. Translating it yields CASSLGGIYNEQFF.

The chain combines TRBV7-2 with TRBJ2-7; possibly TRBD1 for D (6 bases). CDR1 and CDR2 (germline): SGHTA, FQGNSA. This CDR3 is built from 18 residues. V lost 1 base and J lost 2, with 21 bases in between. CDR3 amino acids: CASSLGHTGFSSPYEQYF. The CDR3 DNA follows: TGTGCCAGCAGCTTAGGGCACACAGGGTTTTCTAGTCCCTACGAGCAGTACTTC.

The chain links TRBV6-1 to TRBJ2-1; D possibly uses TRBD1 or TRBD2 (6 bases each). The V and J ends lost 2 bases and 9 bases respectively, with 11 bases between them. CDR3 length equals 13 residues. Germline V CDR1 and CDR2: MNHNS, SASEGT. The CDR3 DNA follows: TGTGCCAGCAGTGAAAGGGGGGCCGGTGAGCAGTTCTTC. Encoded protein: CASSERGAGEQFF.

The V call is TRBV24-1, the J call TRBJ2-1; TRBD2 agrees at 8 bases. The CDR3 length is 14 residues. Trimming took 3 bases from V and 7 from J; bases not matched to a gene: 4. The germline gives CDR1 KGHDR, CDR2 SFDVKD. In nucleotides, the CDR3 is TGTGCCACCAGTGATCGGACTAGCTCGAATGAGCAGTTCTTC. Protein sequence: CATSDRTSSNEQFF.

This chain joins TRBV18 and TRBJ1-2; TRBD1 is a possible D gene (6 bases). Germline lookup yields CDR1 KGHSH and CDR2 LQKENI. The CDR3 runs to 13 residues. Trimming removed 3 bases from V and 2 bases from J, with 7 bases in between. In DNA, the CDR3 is TGTGCCAGCTCACCGGACAGCAACTATGGCTACACCTTC. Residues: CASSPDSNYGYTF.

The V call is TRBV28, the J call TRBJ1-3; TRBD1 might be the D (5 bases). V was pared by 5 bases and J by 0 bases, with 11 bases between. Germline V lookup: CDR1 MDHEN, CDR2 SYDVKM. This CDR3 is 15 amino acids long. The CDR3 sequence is CASSGAGRSGNTIYF. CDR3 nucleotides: TGTGCCAGCAGTGGGGCCGGCCGCTCTGGAAACACCATATATTTT. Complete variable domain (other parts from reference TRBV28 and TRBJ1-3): DVKVTQSSRYLVKRTGEKVFLECVQDMDHENMFWYRQDPGLGLRLIYFSYDVKMKEKGDIPEGYSVSREKKERFSLILESASTNQTSMYLCASSGAGRSGNTIYFGEGSWLTVV.

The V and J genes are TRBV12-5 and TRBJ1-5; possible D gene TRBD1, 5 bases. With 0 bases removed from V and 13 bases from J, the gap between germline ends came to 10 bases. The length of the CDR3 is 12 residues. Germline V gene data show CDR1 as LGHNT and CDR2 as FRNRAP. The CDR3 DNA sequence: TGTGCTAGTGGTTTGGTGGGGCGGTTTCAGCATTTT. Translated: CASGLVGRFQHF.

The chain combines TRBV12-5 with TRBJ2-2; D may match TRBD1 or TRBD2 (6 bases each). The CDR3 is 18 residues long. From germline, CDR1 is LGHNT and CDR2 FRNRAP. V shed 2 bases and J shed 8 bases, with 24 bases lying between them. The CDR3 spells CASGLNWGALALRGELFF. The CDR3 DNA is TGTGCTAGTGGTTTGAATTGGGGGGCGCTAGCACTCCGGGGGGAGCTGTTTTTT.

This CDR3 is CASSQPRGAFSSPLHF. The CDR3, as DNA: TGTGCCAGCAGCCAGCCTAGGGGGGCATTCTCTTCACCCCTCCACTTT. The chain is built from TRBV7-2 and TRBJ1-6; a possible D gene is TRBD1 (6 bases). V was pared by 5 bases and J by 9 bases, with 20 bases between. CDR1 and CDR2 from the germline V gene are SGHTA and FQGNSA. This CDR3 has 16 residues. Using reference TRBV7-2 and TRBJ1-6 for the parts outside the CDR3, the full variable domain is GAGVSQSPSNKVTEKGKDVELRCDPISGHTALYWYRQSLGQGLEFLIYFQGNSAPDKSGLPSDRFSAERTGGSVSTLTIQRTQQEDSAVYLCASSQPRGAFSSPLHFGNGTRLTVT.

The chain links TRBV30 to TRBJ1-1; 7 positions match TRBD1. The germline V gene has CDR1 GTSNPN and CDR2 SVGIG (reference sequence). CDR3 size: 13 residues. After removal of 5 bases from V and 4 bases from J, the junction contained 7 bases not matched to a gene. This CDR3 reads CAWAQGLGTEAFF. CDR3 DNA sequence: TGTGCCTGGGCACAGGGGTTGGGCACTGAAGCTTTCTTT.

This chain's CDR3 is CASRGISFYTEAFF. The CDR3 DNA reads TGTGCCAGCAGGGGGATCTCCTTTTACACTGAAGCTTTCTTT. The chain has TRBV2 and TRBJ1-1; D unresolved. The V end lost 6 bases, the J end lost 3 bases, and 14 bases lay between the germline ends. The CDR3 has 14 residues. Germline CDR1 and CDR2: SNHLY and FYNNEI.

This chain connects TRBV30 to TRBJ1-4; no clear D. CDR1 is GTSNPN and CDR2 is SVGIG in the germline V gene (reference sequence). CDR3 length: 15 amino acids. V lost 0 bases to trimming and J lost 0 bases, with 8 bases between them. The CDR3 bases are TGTGCCTGGAGTGTAGGTGTCGCAACTAATGAAAAACTGTTTTTT. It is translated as CAWSVGVATNEKLFF.